The 27 T cell receptor beta chains given below trace back to one sample, sequenced in a study of CD8+CD57+ T cells in acquired aplastic anemia. All sequencing subjects had displayed CD8+CD57+ cell expansion on flow cytometry. The template used for profiling TCR beta VDJ and CDR3 was genomic DNA. TCRdb analysed the reads with MiXCR anew, one entry per CDR3 protein. The data contain under 350,000 distinct CDR3 sequences, approximately 57% of them singletons. What was sequenced was sorted CD4+, CD8+, or CD8+CD57+ T cells (not recorded which) from PBMCs. Receptors were obtained from a human donor with aplastic anemia.

Details on this clonotype: Mismatch with germline at one junction end may stem from a read error. The chain recombines TRBV15 with TRBJ2-7, with D perhaps given as TRBD1 or TRBD2 (6 bases each). Germline CDR1 LNHNV, CDR2 YYDKDF (reference sequence). This CDR3 is built from 14 residues. The CDR3 reads CASSSLRGPNEQYF. In nucleotides, the CDR3 is TGTGCCAGCAGCAGTCTTCGGGGGCCCAACGAGCAGTACTTC.

Concerning this clonotype: Sequence at one end of the junction differs from germline and may be a read error. The rearrangement joins TRBV24-1 to TRBJ2-1, with 16 bases matching TRBD2. CDR3 size: 16 residues. Germline loops: CDR1 KGHDR, CDR2 SFDVKD. CDR3 coding DNA: TGTGCCACCAGTGACTGGGGACTAGCGGGAGGGGGTGAGCGGTTCTTC. Protein product: CATSDWGLAGGGERFF.

This clonotype was detected ten times or more. The rearrangement joins TRBV5-1 to TRBJ2-4; D remains unclear. Trimming removed 1 base at V and 0 bases at J, with 14 bases between. Looked up from germline, CDR1 is SGHRS and CDR2 is YFSETQ. This CDR3 is built from 17 residues. The CDR3 sequence: CASSLSFGDLAKNIQYF. DNA of the CDR3: TGCGCCAGCAGCTTGAGCTTTGGGGATCTAGCCAAAAACATTCAGTACTTC.

The genes are TRBV7-2 and TRBJ2-1; no reliable D call. CDR1 SGHTA and CDR2 FQGNSA come from the germline V gene. The V end was cut by 1 base, the J end by 15 bases, with 16 bases between. The CDR3 is 13 amino acids. DNA of the CDR3: TGTGCCAGCAGCTTAGTTGTCGACCAATACTCGTTCTTC. Its translation is CASSLVVDQYSFF.

The chain employs TRBV11-3 and TRBJ2-2, with D tentatively TRBD2 (6 bases). Germline V gene sequence: CDR1 SGHNT, CDR2 YENEEA. The CDR3 has 13 amino acids. Trimming took 5 bases from V and 3 from J, leaving 7 bases between them. DNA of the CDR3: TGTGCCAGCAGCCCGGGAGACACCGGGGAGCTGTTTTTT. It codes for CASSPGDTGELFF.

Only a few counts were recorded for this clonotype. V and J are TRBV20-1 and TRBJ1-1; D ambiguous. The germline V gene encodes CDR1 DFQATT and CDR2 SNEGSKA (reference sequence). V shed 8 bases and J shed 3 bases, with 16 bases lying between them. The length of the CDR3 is 13 residues. The CDR3 sequence is CSLRAVHYTEAFF. As DNA, the CDR3 is TGCAGTCTAAGGGCGGTACATTACACTGAAGCTTTCTTT.

Notes on this clonotype: It is unclear where the CDR3 begins or ends on the DNA, so no DNA is shown, and the CDR3 is as TCRdb lists it. The chain carries TRBV12-3 or TRBV12-4 and TRBJ1-5; the table's D gene call, TRBD1, was not cross checked with the DNA. The CDR3 is 15 residues long, ends included. The CDR3 here is CASSSSTSGGQPQHF.

With respect to this clonotype: A junction end diverges from the germline sequence, so it may reflect a read error. The J gene is TRBJ2-3, the V gene TRBV7-9, with D perhaps assigned TRBD1 or TRBD2 (5 bases each). The germline gives CDR1 SEHNR, CDR2 FQNEAQ (reference sequence). The CDR3 consists of 15 residues. CDR3 nucleotide sequence: TGTGCTAGCAGCTTAGCAAGCGGACACACAGATACGCAGTATTTT. Protein product: CASSLASGHTDTQYF.

About this clonotype: Because the CDR3 is missing its conserved closing phenylalanine or tryptophan, this is likely a read error. The gene calls are TRBV2 and TRBJ2-7; a weak D match, TRBD2 (6 bases). CDR1 and CDR2 from the germline V gene are SNHLY and FYNNEI. The length of the CDR3 is 14 residues. The V end was cut by 8 bases, the J end by 6 bases, with 20 bases between. As DNA, the CDR3 is TGTGCCAGCCGAAAGGGTCAGGGAGGTGTCGAGCAGTACCTC. This sequence encodes CASRKGQGGVEQYL.

This clonotype was detected a few times. V gene TRBV20-1 combines with J gene TRBJ2-3; no firm D call. The V gene's germline CDR1 is DFQATT and CDR2 SNEGSKA (reference sequence). This CDR3 spans 13 amino acids. V was cut by 6 bases and J by 0 bases, with 10 bases left in between. The CDR3 region is CSAPSYSTDTQYF. The DNA of the CDR3 is TGCAGTGCCCCCAGTTATAGCACAGATACGCAGTATTTT.

This clonotype appeared a few times. This chain links TRBV10-3 with TRBJ1-1; 12 bases are shared with TRBD1. The germline V gene encodes CDR1 ENHRY and CDR2 SYGVKD. V shed 7 bases, J shed 1 base, and the junction held 4 bases outside the gene matches. The length of the CDR3 is 15 residues. The CDR3 reads CAIKGQGASNTEAFF. CDR3 nucleotide sequence: TGTGCCATCAAGGGACAGGGGGCGTCGAACACTGAAGCTTTCTTT.

This clonotype was observed many times. The chain combines TRBV6-1 with TRBJ1-6; D not resolved. The V end lost 2 bases, the J end lost 8 bases, and 7 bases lay between the germline ends. The CDR3 is 13 residues long. Per germline, CDR1 MNHNS and CDR2 SASEGT. The CDR3 DNA is TGTGCCAGCAGTGAATATGAGTATTCACCCCTCCACTTT. It translates to CASSEYEYSPLHF.

The sample holds one count of this clonotype. The chain links TRBV11-2 to TRBJ2-5, with D possibly TRBD1 on 5 matching bases. Trimming removed 1 base from V and 7 bases from J, with 10 bases in between. Germline V gene lookup returns CDR1 SGHAT and CDR2 FQNNGV. The CDR3 contains 13 residues. The CDR3 nucleotides are TGTGCCAGCAGCTTAGGGGTCCAGGGGACCCAGTACTTC. Its protein is CASSLGVQGTQYF.

This rearrangement joins TRBV20-1 to TRBJ1-5; the D is unclear. Trimming cost V 5 bases and J 3 bases, with 14 bases left between them. CDR1 DFQATT and CDR2 SNEGSKA come from the germline V gene (reference sequence). The CDR3 spans 14 residues. The CDR3 sequence: CSAPVTGPNQPQHF. Here the CDR3 DNA reads TGCAGTGCTCCGGTGACTGGCCCCAATCAGCCCCAGCATTTT.

With regard to this clonotype: Just one base apart from a much larger clone, this may be a read error. The chain couples TRBV11-2 to TRBJ2-5; 7 bases map to TRBD2. Per germline, CDR1 SGHAT and CDR2 FQNNGV. The CDR3 runs to 16 residues. V shed 3 bases, J shed 4 bases, and the junction held 11 bases outside the gene matches. The chain's CDR3 is CASSLSPLAFRETQYF. CDR3 DNA sequence: TGTGCCAGCAGCTTGAGCCCACTAGCGTTCCGAGAGACCCAGTACTTC.

This chain connects TRBV4-1 to TRBJ2-3; weak D call: TRBD1 (5 bases). Germline loops: CDR1 MGHRA, CDR2 YSYEKL. CDR3 length: 12 residues. V lost 4 bases, J lost 10 bases, and 12 bases lay in between. CDR3: CASSLTGEAQYF. DNA of the CDR3: TGCGCCAGCAGCCTAACAGGTGAAGCGCAGTATTTT.

The V and J genes are TRBV24-1 and TRBJ2-1; 12 bases line up with TRBD2. The junction had 7 bases not matched to a gene; V was cut back by 5 bases and J by 9 bases. Germline assignment: CDR1 KGHDR and CDR2 SFDVKD. This CDR3 comprises 15 residues. The CDR3 reads CATSASSGGAGEQFF. DNA for the CDR3: TGTGCCACCAGTGCCTCTAGCGGGGGGGCCGGTGAGCAGTTCTTC.

The rearrangement links TRBV29-1 to TRBJ2-5, with a weak D call TRBD2 (7 bases). The V and J ends lost 4 bases and 4 bases respectively, with 10 bases between them. This CDR3 region has 12 residues. CDR1 is SQVTM, CDR2 ANQGSEA, per germline. CDR3 sequence (DNA): TGCAGCGTTGGGGGAGGGGGAGAGACCCAGTACTTC. Its protein product is CSVGGGGETQYF.

The sample holds a few counts of this clonotype. The V and J genes are TRBV7-2 and TRBJ2-7, with D possibly TRBD2 on 6 matching bases. Germline assignment: CDR1 SGHTA and CDR2 FQGNSA. V lost 1 base and J lost 3, with 13 bases in between. This CDR3 contains 15 residues. The CDR3 here is CASSLGSGDRYEQYF. In DNA, the CDR3 is TGTGCCAGCAGCTTAGGTTCGGGGGACCGCTACGAGCAGTACTTC.

This clonotype occurred many times. The V and J genes are TRBV24-1 and TRBJ2-2; 11 nucleotides agree with TRBD2. Trimming at V came to 7 bases and at J to 4 bases, leaving 4 bases not matched to a gene. Germline assignment: CDR1 KGHDR and CDR2 SFDVKD. The CDR3 is 15 amino acids. The CDR3 coding sequence is TGTGCCACCAGCTCTAGCGGGAGGTCCACCGGGGAGCTGTTTTTT. Translated: CATSSSGRSTGELFF.

In this sample, this clonotype turned up many times. This rearrangement joins TRBV25-1 to TRBJ1-3; 7 bases map to TRBD1. J lost 2 bases, V lost 7 bases, and 5 bases had no gene match. The CDR3 has 14 amino acids. The germline CDR1 and CDR2 sequences are MGHDK and SYGVNS. The CDR3 nucleotides are TGTGCCAGCACCTTGACAGGGCCTGGAAACACCATATATTTT. As protein: CASTLTGPGNTIYF.

This clonotype was picked up a small number of times. This chain joins TRBV10-2 and TRBJ2-3, with D possibly matching TRBD1 (6 bases). Germline assignment: CDR1 WSHSY and CDR2 SAAADI. Trimming stripped 3 bases from V and 4 bases from J, with 11 bases between. The CDR3 extends over 14 amino acids. The CDR3 bases are TGCGCCAGCAGTGACAGGGGATGGGCAGATACGCAGTATTTT. Its protein product is CASSDRGWADTQYF.

Comment on this clonotype: The junction departs from the called germline gene at one end, perhaps through a read error. CDR3 coding DNA: TGTGCCAGCAGGGCGGGGATGAACACTGAAGCTCTCTTT. The encoded protein is CASRAGMNTEALF. The gene calls are TRBV2 and TRBJ1-1; unclear D gene. The CDR3 has 13 amino acids. Germline-derived CDR1 and CDR2 are SNHLY and FYNNEI.

This clonotype was seen at least ten times. The chain couples TRBV5-6 to TRBJ2-6; D ambiguous. The CDR3 has 13 amino acids. The V end was cut by 5 bases, the J end by 4 bases, with 7 bases between. Germline V gives CDR1 SGHDT, CDR2 YYEEEE. The CDR3 region is CASRLTGANVLTF. The CDR3 nucleotides are TGTGCCAGCAGGCTTACGGGGGCCAACGTCCTGACTTTC.

The J gene is TRBJ2-7, the V gene TRBV7-2; D not resolved. CDR1 and CDR2 (germline): SGHTA, FQGNSA. V gave up 5 bases and J gave up 0 bases, with 14 bases separating them. The CDR3 sequence is 15 residues long. Here the CDR3 reads CASSIIGAASYEQYF. DNA of the CDR3: TGTGCCAGCAGCATCATCGGAGCAGCCTCCTACGAGCAGTACTTC.

This clonotype was found many times. This sequence joins TRBV11-1 and TRBJ2-7; 9 positions agree with TRBD1. The germline V gene encodes CDR1 SGHAT and CDR2 FQDESV (reference sequence). This CDR3 contains 15 residues. The trim removed 0 bases at V and 5 bases at J, leaving 5 bases unmatched. The CDR3 loop is CASSLAPGQGNEQYF. DNA for the CDR3: TGTGCCAGCAGCTTAGCGCCGGGACAGGGAAACGAGCAGTACTTC. The full variable domain, rest sourced from reference TRBV11-1 and TRBJ2-7, is EAEVAQSPRYKITEKSQAVAFWCDPISGHATLYWYRQILGQGPELLVQFQDESVVDDSQLPKDRFSAERLKGVDSTLKIQPAELGDSAMYLCASSLAPGQGNEQYFGPGTRLTVT.

Concerning this clonotype itself: Likely a read error: the CDR3 ends without its conserved phenylalanine or tryptophan. The chain carries TRBV10-2 and TRBJ1-1; TRBD1 might be the D (6 bases). Trimming shortened V by 6 bases and J by 1 base, and 18 bases separated the two germline ends. The CDR3 loop spans 16 amino acids. Germline V gives CDR1 WSHSY, CDR2 SAAADI. CDR3: CASSPGARDTNTEAFL. The CDR3 region has the DNA TGCGCCAGCAGCCCAGGGGCGAGAGACACGAACACTGAAGCTTTCCTT.